The 21 T cell receptor beta chains below come from one sample, sequenced in a study of CXCR3-negative and CXCR3-positive naive CD8 T cells. General study results and limits: When CXCR3-positive naive cells were set against CXCR3-negative naive cells, the former had more hydrophobic TRB CDR3s.

These TCRs' antigens remain unknown. UMI-labeled 5' RACE yielded the TRB cDNA libraries. TCRdb processed the 5' RACE reads again and assigns one entry to each CDR3 protein, with no DNA. This sample's clone table lists 130,000 to 150,000 distinct CDR3 sequences. The sequencing sample was made of naive CXCR3+ CD8+ T cells from blood. Subset in this sample: CD45RO-CCR7+CD27+CD95- naive CD8+ T cells expressing CXCR3 (TNR3+). The receptors shown here come from a human donor in good health. Some clones in this sample may be carry-over from other donors' samples.

The chain carries TRBV6-6 and TRBJ2-5; TCRdb proposes TRBD1, but this gene call is untestable without DNA. The germline V gene encodes CDR1 MNHNY and CDR2 SVGAGI (reference sequence). This CDR3 spans 18 amino acids. The CDR3 loop reads CASSYPGQGETLWQTQYF.

The V gene is TRBV12-3 or TRBV12-4, the J gene TRBJ2-3. This CDR3 is built from 13 residues. CDR3 sequence reads: CASSLAITDTQYF.

J is TRBJ1-1 and V is TRBV7-8. CDR1 is SGHVS, CDR2 FQNEAQ, per germline. This CDR3 contains 14 residues. Here the CDR3 reads CASSLGTGNTEAFF. Full variable domain (rest looked up from reference TRBV7-8 and TRBJ1-1): GAGVSQSPRYKVAKRGQDVALRCDPISGHVSLFWYQQALGQGPEFLTYFQNEAQLDKSGLPSDRFFAERPEGSVSTLKIQRTQQEDSAVYLCASSLGTGNTEAFFGQGTRLTVV.

V gene TRBV28 combines with J gene TRBJ1-5; TCRdb calls TRBD1, which cannot be checked without DNA. Germline CDR1 reads MDHEN; CDR2 reads SYDVKM. The CDR3 spans 17 residues. The CDR3 loop reads CASRPPWTDNSDQPQHF.

This chain joins TRBV28 and TRBJ2-7; no DNA is available, so the TRBD1 call from TCRdb remains unchecked. The germline V gene encodes CDR1 MDHEN and CDR2 SYDVKM. The CDR3 has 14 residues. The CDR3 loop is CASRLTGGYHEQYF.

The V and J genes are TRBV7-3 and TRBJ2-7; TCRdb's D gene call, TRBD2, goes unchecked for lack of DNA. CDR1 is SGHTA, CDR2 FQGTGA, per germline. CDR3 length equals 15 residues. CDR3: CASSPGLAGGYEQYF.

J is TRBJ1-1 and V is TRBV7-9. Germline-derived CDR1 and CDR2 are SEHNR and FQNEAQ (reference sequence). The CDR3 contains 16 residues. This CDR3 is CASSWGGRTADLEAFF.

The chain carries TRBV7-2 and TRBJ2-1; TCRdb indicates TRBD2, and absent DNA this call remains unverified. Per germline, CDR1 SGHTA and CDR2 FQGNSA. This CDR3 contains 15 residues. CDR3 sequence: CASSDSGRGYNEQFF.

V usage is TRBV27 and J usage is TRBJ2-1; the D call from TCRdb, TRBD1, cannot be confirmed without DNA. The CDR3 has 14 amino acids. Germline lookup yields CDR1 MNHEY and CDR2 SMNVEV (reference sequence). The CDR3 sequence: CASSSRTGGNEQFF.

The chain joins TRBV5-1 to TRBJ2-7; TCRdb returns TRBD2, unconfirmable since there is no DNA. This CDR3 is 16 amino acids long. Germline values: CDR1 SGHRS, CDR2 YFSETQ. This CDR3 reads CASSLTSGTSSYEQYF.

This chain uses TRBV9 with TRBJ2-1; TCRdb's D gene call, TRBD2, goes unchecked for lack of DNA. CDR1 is SGDLS, CDR2 YYNGEE, per germline. This CDR3 is 15 amino acids long. This CDR3 reads CASSAPSGWSNEQFF.

The rearrangement joins TRBV27 to TRBJ2-7. Germline V gives CDR1 MNHEY, CDR2 SMNVEV (reference sequence). The CDR3 runs 12 residues. The CDR3 spells CASSSVSSEQYF.

This chain uses TRBV25-1 with TRBJ2-7. Germline lookup yields CDR1 MGHDK and CDR2 SYGVNS. The length of the CDR3 is 14 residues. The CDR3 here is CASSDWRSSYEQYF.

V gene TRBV29-1 combines with J gene TRBJ2-3; TCRdb reports TRBD2, a call that lacks DNA to check it against. Germline-derived CDR1 and CDR2 are SQVTM and ANQGSEA. The CDR3 is 15 amino acids. The CDR3 sequence is CSAGGRAPIGDTQYF.

The rearrangement links TRBV7-8 to TRBJ2-3; TCRdb selects TRBD2, and the lack of DNA leaves this call unchecked. The germline CDR1 and CDR2 sequences are SGHVS and FQNEAQ. The CDR3 contains 17 residues. CDR3 loop: CASSLGRLAGPTDTQYF.

This chain joins TRBV29-1 and TRBJ2-7; TCRdb's D call, TRBD1, is unchecked because there is no DNA. Per germline, CDR1 SQVTM and CDR2 ANQGSEA. CDR3 size: 14 residues. The CDR3 protein is CSVEDPSRGYEEYF.

CDR3 in amino acids: CASSQLRGEQYF. The chain carries TRBV3-1 and TRBJ2-7; TCRdb's assignment of TRBD1 cannot be checked, as there is no DNA. CDR3 length equals 12 residues. Germline CDR1 LGHDT, CDR2 YNNKEL (reference sequence).

The chain employs TRBV7-3 and TRBJ2-2; TCRdb lists TRBD1, though no DNA is available to test this call. The CDR3 length is 16 residues. CDR1 and CDR2 (germline): SGHTA, FQGTGA. CDR3 sequence: CASSPLTGPGTGELFF.

J is TRBJ2-2 and V is TRBV6-4. The CDR3 is made up of 13 amino acids. Germline V gene lookup returns CDR1 MRHNA and CDR2 SNTAGT. CDR3 region: CASSDGDTGELFF.

V and J are TRBV4-1 and TRBJ1-1; no DNA is available, so the TRBD1 call from TCRdb remains unchecked. Germline-derived CDR1 and CDR2 are MGHRA and YSYEKL. The CDR3 contains 14 residues. The CDR3 spells CASTIATGGGEAFF.

This rearrangement joins TRBV6-1 to TRBJ2-7; TCRdb's D gene call, TRBD1, goes unchecked for lack of DNA. From germline, CDR1 is MNHNS and CDR2 SASEGT. CDR3 length: 15 residues. CDR3 in amino acids: CASSIGGADSYEQYF.